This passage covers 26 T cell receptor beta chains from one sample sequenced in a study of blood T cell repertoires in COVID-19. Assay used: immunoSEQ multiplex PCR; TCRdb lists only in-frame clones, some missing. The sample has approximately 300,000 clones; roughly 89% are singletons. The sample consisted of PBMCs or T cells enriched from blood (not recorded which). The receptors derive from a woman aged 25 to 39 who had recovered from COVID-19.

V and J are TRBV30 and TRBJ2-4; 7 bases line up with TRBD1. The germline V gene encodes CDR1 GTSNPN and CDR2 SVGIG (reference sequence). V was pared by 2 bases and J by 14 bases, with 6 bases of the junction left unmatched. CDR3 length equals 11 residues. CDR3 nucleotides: TGTGCCTGGAGTTACAGGGACAGTGAGTACTTC. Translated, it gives CAWSYRDSEYF.

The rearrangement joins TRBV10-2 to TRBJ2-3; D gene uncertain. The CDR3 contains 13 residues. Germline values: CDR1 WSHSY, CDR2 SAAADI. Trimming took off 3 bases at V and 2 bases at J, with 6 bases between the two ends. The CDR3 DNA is TGCGCCAGCAGTGACAGGATCACAGATACGCAGTATTTT. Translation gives CASSDRITDTQYF.

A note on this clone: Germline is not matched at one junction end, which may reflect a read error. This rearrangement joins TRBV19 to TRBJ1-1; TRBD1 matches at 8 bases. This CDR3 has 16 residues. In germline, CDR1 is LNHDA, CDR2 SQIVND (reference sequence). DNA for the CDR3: TGTGCCAGTATTATACAGGGGGATGTAGTGAACACTGAAGCTTTCTTT. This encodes CASIIQGDVVNTEAFF.

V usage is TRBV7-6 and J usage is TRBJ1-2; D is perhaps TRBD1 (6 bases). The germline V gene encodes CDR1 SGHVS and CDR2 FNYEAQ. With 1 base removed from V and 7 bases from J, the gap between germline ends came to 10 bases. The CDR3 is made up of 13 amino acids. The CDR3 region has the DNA TGTGCCAGCAGCTTAGACAGGGAGAGTGGCTACACCTTC. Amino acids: CASSLDRESGYTF.

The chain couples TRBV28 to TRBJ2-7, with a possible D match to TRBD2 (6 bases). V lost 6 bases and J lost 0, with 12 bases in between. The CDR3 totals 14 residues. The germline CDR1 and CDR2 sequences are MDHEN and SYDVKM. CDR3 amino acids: CASSISGLSYEQYF. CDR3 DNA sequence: TGTGCCAGCAGCATTAGCGGCCTCTCCTACGAGCAGTACTTC. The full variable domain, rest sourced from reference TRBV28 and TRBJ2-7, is DVKVTQSSRYLVKRTGEKVFLECVQDMDHENMFWYRQDPGLGLRLIYFSYDVKMKEKGDIPEGYSVSREKKERFSLILESASTNQTSMYLCASSISGLSYEQYFGPGTRLTVT.

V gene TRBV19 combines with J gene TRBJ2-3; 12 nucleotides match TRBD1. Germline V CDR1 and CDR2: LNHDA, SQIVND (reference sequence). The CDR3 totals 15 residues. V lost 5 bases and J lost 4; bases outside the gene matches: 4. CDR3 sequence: CASSLGTGGADTQYF. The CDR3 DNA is TGTGCCAGTAGTTTGGGGACAGGGGGCGCAGATACGCAGTATTTT.

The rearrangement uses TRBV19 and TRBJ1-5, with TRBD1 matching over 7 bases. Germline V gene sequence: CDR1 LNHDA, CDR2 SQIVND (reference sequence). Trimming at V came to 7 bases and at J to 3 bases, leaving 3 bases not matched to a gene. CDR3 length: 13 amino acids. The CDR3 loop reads CASKGQINQPQHF. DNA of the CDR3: TGTGCCAGTAAGGGACAGATCAATCAGCCCCAGCATTTT.

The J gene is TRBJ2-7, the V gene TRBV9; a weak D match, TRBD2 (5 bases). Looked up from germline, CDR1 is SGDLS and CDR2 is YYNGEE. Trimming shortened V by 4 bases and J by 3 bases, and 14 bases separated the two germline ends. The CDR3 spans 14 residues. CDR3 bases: TGTGCCAGCAGCCTGGACTCGGTGGGCTACGAGCAGTACTTC. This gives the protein CASSLDSVGYEQYF.

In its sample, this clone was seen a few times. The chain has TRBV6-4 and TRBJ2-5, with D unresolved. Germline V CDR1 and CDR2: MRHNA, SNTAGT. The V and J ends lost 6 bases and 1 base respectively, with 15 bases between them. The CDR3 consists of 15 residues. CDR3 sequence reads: CASSLHEAPQETQYF. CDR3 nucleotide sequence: TGTGCCAGCAGCCTCCACGAGGCACCCCAAGAGACCCAGTACTTC.

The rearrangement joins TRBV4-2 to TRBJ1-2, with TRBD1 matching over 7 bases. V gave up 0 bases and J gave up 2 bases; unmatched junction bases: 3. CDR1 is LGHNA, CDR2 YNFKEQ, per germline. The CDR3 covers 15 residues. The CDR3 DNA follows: TGTGCCAGCAGCCAAGACCTCAGGGGGAACTATGGCTACACCTTC. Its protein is CASSQDLRGNYGYTF.

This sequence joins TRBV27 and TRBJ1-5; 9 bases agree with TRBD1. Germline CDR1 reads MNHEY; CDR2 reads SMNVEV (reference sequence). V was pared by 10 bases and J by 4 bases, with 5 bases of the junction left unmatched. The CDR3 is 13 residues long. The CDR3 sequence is CATRGQGNQPQHF. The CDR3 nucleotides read TGTGCCACTAGAGGACAGGGGAATCAGCCCCAGCATTTT.

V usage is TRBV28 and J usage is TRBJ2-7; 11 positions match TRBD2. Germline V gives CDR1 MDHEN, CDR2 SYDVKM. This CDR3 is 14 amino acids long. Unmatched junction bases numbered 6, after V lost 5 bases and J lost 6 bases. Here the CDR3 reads CASSRLAGISEQYF. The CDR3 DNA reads TGTGCCAGCAGTCGACTAGCGGGAATTAGCGAGCAGTACTTC.

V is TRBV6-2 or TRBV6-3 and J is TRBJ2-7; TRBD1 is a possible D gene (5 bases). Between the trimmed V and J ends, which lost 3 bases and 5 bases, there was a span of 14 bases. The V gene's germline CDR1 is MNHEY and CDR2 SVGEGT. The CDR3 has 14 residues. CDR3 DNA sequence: TGTGCCAGCAGTTATGTCCAGGGCAGCCACGAGCAGTACTTC. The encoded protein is CASSYVQGSHEQYF.

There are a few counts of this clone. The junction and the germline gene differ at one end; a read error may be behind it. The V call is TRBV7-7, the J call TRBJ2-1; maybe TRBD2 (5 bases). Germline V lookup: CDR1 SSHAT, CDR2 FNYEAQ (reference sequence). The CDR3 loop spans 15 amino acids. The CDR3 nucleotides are TGTGCTAGCAGCTTAGAGGCGGGCCGTAACAATGAGCAGTTCTTC. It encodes CASSLEAGRNNEQFF.

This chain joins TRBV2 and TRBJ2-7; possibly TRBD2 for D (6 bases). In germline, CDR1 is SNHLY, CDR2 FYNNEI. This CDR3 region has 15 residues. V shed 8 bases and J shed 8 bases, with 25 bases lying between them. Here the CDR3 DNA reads TGTGCCAGCTGCGAACCGGGACGGGGGTTCGGTAAGCAGTACTTC. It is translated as CASCEPGRGFGKQYF.

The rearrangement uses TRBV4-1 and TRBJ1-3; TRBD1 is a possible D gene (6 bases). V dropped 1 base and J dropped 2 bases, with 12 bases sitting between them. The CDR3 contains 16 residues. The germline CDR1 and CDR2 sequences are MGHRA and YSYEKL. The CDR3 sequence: CASSQGPRGPGNTIYF. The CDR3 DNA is TGCGCCAGCAGCCAAGGTCCCAGGGGCCCTGGAAACACCATATATTTT.

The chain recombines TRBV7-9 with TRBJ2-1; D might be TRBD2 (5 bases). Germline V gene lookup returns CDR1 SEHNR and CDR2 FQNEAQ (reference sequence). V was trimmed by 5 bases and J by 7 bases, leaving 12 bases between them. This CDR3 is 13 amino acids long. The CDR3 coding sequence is TGTGCCAGCAGCCCCCGGGAACGGAATGAGCAGTTCTTC. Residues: CASSPRERNEQFF.

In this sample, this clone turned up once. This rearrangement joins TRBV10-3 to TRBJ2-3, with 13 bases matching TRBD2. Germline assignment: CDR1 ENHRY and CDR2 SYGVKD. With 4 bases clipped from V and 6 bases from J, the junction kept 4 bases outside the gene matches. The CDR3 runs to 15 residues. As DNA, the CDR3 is TGTGCCATCAGTGTGGGACTAGCGGGAACCGATACGCAGTATTTT. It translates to CAISVGLAGTDTQYF.

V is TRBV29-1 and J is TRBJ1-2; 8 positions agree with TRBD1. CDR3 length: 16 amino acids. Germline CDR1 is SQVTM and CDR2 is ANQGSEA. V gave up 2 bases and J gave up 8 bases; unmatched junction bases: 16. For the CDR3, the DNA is TGCAGCGTTGAACGATTTGGTGGACAGGGTGTAGAAGGCTACACCTTC. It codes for CSVERFGGQGVEGYTF.

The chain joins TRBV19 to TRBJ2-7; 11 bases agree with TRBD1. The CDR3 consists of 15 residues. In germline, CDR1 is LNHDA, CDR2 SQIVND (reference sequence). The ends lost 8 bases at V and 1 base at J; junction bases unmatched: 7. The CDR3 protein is CASDPGQGVSYEQYF. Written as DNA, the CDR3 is TGTGCCAGTGACCCGGGACAGGGGGTTTCCTACGAGCAGTACTTC.

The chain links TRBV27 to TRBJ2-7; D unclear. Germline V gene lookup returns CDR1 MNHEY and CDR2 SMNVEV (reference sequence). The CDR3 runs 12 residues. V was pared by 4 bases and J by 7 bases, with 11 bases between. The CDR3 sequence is CASSSSWREQYF. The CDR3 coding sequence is TGTGCCAGCAGTTCCTCTTGGCGGGAGCAGTACTTC.

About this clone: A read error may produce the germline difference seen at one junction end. The CDR3 spells CASSLGLAGARGNEQFF. CDR3 DNA sequence: TGTGCTAGCAGCTTAGGACTAGCGGGAGCCCGAGGGAATGAGCAGTTCTTC. This chain uses TRBV7-7 with TRBJ2-1, with 13 nucleotides matching TRBD2. The CDR3 has 17 amino acids. Germline V gives CDR1 SSHAT, CDR2 FNYEAQ (reference sequence).

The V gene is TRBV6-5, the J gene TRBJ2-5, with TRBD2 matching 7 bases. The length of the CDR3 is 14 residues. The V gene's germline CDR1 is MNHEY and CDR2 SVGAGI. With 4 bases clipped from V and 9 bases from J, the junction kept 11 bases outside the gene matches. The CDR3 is CASSSHGGSGAQYF. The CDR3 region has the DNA TGTGCCAGCAGTTCCCATGGCGGGAGCGGAGCCCAGTACTTC.

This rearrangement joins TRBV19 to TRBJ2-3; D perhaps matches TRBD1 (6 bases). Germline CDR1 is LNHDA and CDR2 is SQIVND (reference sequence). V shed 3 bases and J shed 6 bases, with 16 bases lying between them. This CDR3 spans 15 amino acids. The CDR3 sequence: CASSMVRAGEDTQYF. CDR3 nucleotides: TGTGCCAGTAGTATGGTCCGGGCAGGGGAGGATACGCAGTATTTT.

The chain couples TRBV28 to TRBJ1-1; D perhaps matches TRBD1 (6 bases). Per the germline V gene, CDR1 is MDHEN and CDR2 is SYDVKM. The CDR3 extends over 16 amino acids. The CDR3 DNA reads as TGTTTTCACTTCCGGGACACAAAAAGATCGCACACTGAAGCTTTCTTT. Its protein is CFHFRDTKRSHTEAFF.

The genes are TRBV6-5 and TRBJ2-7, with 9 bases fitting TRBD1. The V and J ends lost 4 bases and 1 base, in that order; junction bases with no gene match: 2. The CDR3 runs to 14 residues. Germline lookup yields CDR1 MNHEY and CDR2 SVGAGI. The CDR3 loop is CASSLTGGSYEQYF. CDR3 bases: TGTGCCAGCAGTTTGACAGGGGGATCCTACGAGCAGTACTTC.